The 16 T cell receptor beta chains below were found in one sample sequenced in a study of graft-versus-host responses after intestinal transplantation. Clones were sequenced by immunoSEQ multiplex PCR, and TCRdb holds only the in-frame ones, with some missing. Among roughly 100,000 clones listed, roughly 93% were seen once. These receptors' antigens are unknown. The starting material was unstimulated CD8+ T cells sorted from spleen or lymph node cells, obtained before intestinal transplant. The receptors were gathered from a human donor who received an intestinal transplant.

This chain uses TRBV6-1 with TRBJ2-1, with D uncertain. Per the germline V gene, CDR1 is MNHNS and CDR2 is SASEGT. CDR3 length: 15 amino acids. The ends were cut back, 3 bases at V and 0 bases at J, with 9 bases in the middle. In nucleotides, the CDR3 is TGTGCCAGCAGTGAGGATCTTACCTCCTACAATGAGCAGTTCTTC. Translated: CASSEDLTSYNEQFF.

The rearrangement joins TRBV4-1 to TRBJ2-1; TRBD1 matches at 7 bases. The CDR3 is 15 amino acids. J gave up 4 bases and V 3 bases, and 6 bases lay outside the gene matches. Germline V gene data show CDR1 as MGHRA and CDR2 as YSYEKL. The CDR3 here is CASSQRQGVYNEQFF. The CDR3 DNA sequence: TGCGCCAGCAGCCAGCGGCAGGGGGTTTACAATGAGCAGTTCTTC.

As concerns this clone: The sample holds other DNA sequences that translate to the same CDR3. The CDR3 nucleotides are TGCGCCAGCAGCTTGGGTGGGTACGAGCAGTACTTC. This gives the protein CASSLGGYEQYF. This chain uses TRBV5-1 with TRBJ2-7; D is undetermined. Trimming removed 0 bases from V and 4 bases from J, with 5 bases in between. CDR3 size: 12 residues. Per germline, CDR1 SGHRS and CDR2 YFSETQ.

The DNA of the CDR3 is TGTGCCAGCAGAGAAGTAGGGGGCGCATCTGAAGCTTTCTTT. Translation gives CASREVGGASEAFF. V usage is TRBV6-5 and J usage is TRBJ1-1, with 7 positions matching TRBD1. J lost 6 bases, V lost 6 bases, and 10 bases had no gene match. Per the germline V gene, CDR1 is MNHEY and CDR2 is SVGAGI. This CDR3 comprises 14 residues.

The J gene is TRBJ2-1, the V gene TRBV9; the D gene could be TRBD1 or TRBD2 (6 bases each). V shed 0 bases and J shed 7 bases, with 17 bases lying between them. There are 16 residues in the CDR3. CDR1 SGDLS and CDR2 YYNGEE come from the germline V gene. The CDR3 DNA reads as TGTGCCAGCAGCGTAGGTTGGGGGGCCCACCAAAATGAGCAGTTCTTC. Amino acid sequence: CASSVGWGAHQNEQFF.

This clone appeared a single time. The CDR3 sequence is CASSEQGSPSSNEKLFF. The CDR3 coding sequence is TGTGCCAGCAGTGAGCAGGGGTCCCCTAGCTCTAATGAAAAACTGTTTTTT. V gene TRBV27 combines with J gene TRBJ1-4, with a weak D call TRBD1 (6 bases). The CDR3 has 17 residues. With 5 bases removed from V and 3 bases from J, the gap between germline ends came to 19 bases. Germline V gene data show CDR1 as MNHEY and CDR2 as SMNVEV (reference sequence).

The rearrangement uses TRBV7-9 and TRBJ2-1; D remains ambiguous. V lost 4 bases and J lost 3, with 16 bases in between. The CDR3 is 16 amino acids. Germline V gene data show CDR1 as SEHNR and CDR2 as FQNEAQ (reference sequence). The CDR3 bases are TGTGCCAGCAGCTCGCGACGGGTCTTTGGCTACAATGAGCAGTTCTTC. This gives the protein CASSSRRVFGYNEQFF.

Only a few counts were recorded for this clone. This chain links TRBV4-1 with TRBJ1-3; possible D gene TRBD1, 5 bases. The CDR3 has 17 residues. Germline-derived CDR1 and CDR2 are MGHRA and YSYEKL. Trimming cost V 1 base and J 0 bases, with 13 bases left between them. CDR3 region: CASSQGLGDYSGNTIYF. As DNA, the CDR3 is TGCGCCAGCAGCCAAGGTCTAGGGGATTACTCTGGAAACACCATATATTTT.

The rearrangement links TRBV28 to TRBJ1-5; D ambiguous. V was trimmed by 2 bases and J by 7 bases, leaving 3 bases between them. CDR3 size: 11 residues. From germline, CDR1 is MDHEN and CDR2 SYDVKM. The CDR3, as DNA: TGTGCCAGCAGTTTAACCCAGCCCCAGCATTTT. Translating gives CASSLTQPQHF. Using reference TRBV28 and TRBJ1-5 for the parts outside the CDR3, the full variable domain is DVKVTQSSRYLVKRTGEKVFLECVQDMDHENMFWYRQDPGLGLRLIYFSYDVKMKEKGDIPEGYSVSREKKERFSLILESASTNQTSMYLCASSLTQPQHFGDGTRLSIL.

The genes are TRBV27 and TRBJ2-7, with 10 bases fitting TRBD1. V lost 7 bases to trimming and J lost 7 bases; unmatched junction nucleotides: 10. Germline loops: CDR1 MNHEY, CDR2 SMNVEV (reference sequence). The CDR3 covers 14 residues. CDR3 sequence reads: CASNPNGQGGEQYF. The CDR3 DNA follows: TGTGCCAGCAATCCTAATGGACAGGGGGGTGAGCAGTACTTC.

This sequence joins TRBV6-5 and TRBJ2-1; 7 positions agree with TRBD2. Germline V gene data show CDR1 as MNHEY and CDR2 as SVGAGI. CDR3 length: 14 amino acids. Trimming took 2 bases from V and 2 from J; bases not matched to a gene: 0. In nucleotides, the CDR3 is TGTGCCAGCAGTTACGGGGGGGCCTACAATGAGCAGTTCTTC. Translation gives CASSYGGAYNEQFF.

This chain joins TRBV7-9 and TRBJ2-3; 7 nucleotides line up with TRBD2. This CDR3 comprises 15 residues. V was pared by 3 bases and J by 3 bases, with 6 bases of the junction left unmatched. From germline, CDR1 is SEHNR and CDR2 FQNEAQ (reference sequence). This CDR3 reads CASSLLGEGTDTQYF. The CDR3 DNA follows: TGTGCCAGCAGCTTGCTGGGGGAGGGAACAGATACGCAGTATTTT.

CDR3 sequence: CASSVAANSYEQYF. CDR3 nucleotide sequence: TGTGCCAGCAGCGTAGCTGCGAACTCCTACGAGCAGTACTTC. The rearrangement joins TRBV9 to TRBJ2-7; no clear D gene. The V gene's germline CDR1 is SGDLS and CDR2 YYNGEE. The V end lost 0 bases, the J end lost 0 bases, and 7 bases lay between the germline ends. The CDR3 is 14 residues long. Variable domain in full (rest from reference TRBV9 and TRBJ2-7): DSGVTQTPKHLITATGQRVTLRCSPRSGDLSVYWYQQSLDQGLQFLIQYYNGEERAKGNILERFSAQQFPDLHSELNLSSLELGDSALYFCASSVAANSYEQYFGPGTRLTVT.

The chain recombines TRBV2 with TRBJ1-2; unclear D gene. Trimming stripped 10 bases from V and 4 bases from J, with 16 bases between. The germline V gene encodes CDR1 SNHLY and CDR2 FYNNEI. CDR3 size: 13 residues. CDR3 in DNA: TGTGCCATCTCAGGTGTGAAGACCTATGGCTACACCTTC. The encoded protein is CAISGVKTYGYTF.

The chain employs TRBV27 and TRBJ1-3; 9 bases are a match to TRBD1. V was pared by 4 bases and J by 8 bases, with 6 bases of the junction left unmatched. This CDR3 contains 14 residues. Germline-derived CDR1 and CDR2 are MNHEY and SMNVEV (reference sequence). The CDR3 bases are TGTGCCAGCAGTTACGTACAGGGGGCTGACACCATATATTTT. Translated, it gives CASSYVQGADTIYF.

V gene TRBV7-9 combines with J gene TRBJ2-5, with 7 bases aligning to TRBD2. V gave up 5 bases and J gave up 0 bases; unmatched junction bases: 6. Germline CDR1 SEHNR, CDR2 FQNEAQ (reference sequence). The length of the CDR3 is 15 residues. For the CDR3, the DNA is TGTGCCAGCAGCCTACTGGGGGGGGACCAAGAGACCCAGTACTTC. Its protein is CASSLLGGDQETQYF.